The entry below describes one T cell receptor beta chain. The antigen is not known. The data belong to a study of OX40 agonist ivuxolimab in advanced cancers. Study at large: While on treatment, patients had intravenous ivuxolimab at 0.01 to 10 mg/kg every 2 weeks. The study, taken as a whole, reports: Low normalized T-cell clonal expansion was also seen in some nonresponders. Clonal expansion was among the lowest in partial responders at 0.1-3.0 mg/kg, especially CD8+.

Produced via immunoSEQ multiplex PCR; TCRdb's table is partial and in-frame only. In the table there are over 70,000 clones, around 89% of which are singletons. Patients had blood sampled at baseline and again on cycle 4 day 1 and cycle 7 day 1. Germline V gene lookup returns CDR1 MGHDK and CDR2 SYGVNS. With 2 bases clipped from V and 1 base from J, the junction kept 13 bases outside the gene matches. This CDR3 has 18 residues. This chain connects TRBV25-1 to TRBJ1-2, with 7 bases fitting TRBD1. The sequenced sample was CD4+ or CD8+ T cells sorted from blood, obtained in a trial of the OX40 agonist ivuxolimab. The receptor was derived from an adult with an advanced solid tumor such as melanoma, head and neck, liver or kidney cancer. The CDR3 nucleotides read TGTGCCAGCAGTGAAGACGAACAGGGGCCGAGCCTTAACTATGGCTACACCTTC. Its translation is CASSEDEQGPSLNYGYTF.